The 9 T cell receptor beta chains given below trace back to one sample, sequenced in a study of blood T cells in healthy people across ages (dated by TCRdb to about 2015). The receptor library was made with 5' RACE. TCRdb lists the instrument as Illumina HiSeq 2500. A second PCR of about 6 to 12 cycles was run with a J-beta primer mix and a sample-barcoded 5' primer. TCRdb reprocessing: public reads trimmed at Q25 with fastp, clones called with MiXCR, in-frame beta chains kept. All rows with the same CDR3 protein become a single entry with the most common DNA and genes. In this sample the table shows over 1,500,000 distinct CDR3 sequences, about 49% of which occur a single time. The ten largest clones represent roughly 2.1% of the sample. The sample was blood. These receptor sequences come from a woman between 40 and 55 years old in good health.

The chain is built from TRBV12-3 or TRBV12-4 and TRBJ2-1; 11 nucleotides agree with TRBD2. The CDR3 consists of 14 residues. V shed 7 bases and J 6 bases; nucleotides not matched to a gene: 5. Here the CDR3 reads CASNRLAGFNEQFF. The CDR3 nucleotides are TGTGCCAGCAACCGACTAGCGGGGTTCAATGAGCAGTTCTTC.

The chain recombines TRBV19 with TRBJ2-5; TRBD1 matches 10 bases. Germline assignment: CDR1 LNHDA and CDR2 SQIVND (reference sequence). The length of the CDR3 is 17 residues. The V gene end was trimmed by 1 base and the J gene end by 3 bases; junction bases not matched to a gene: 8. The CDR3 sequence: CASSIAIGTGDEETQYF. The DNA of the CDR3 is TGTGCCAGTAGTATAGCTATCGGGACAGGGGACGAAGAGACCCAGTACTTC. Full variable domain (rest looked up from reference TRBV19 and TRBJ2-5): DGGITQSPKYLFRKEGQNVTLSCEQNLNHDAMYWYRQDPGQGLRLIYYSQIVNDFQKGDIAEGYSVSREKKESFPLTVTSAQKNPTAFYLCASSIAIGTGDEETQYFGPGTRLLVL.

This sequence joins TRBV20-1 and TRBJ2-1; D unresolved. V was shortened by 0 bases and J by 0 bases, with 18 bases between the two germline ends. This CDR3 is built from 18 residues. Germline CDR1 and CDR2: DFQATT and SNEGSKA (reference sequence). The CDR3 DNA reads as TGCAGTGCTAGAGAGGATCCGAAAATATGGAGCTCCTACAATGAGCAGTTCTTC. Translated: CSAREDPKIWSSYNEQFF.

J is TRBJ2-1 and V is TRBV9, with 12 bases fitting TRBD2. Germline V gene sequence: CDR1 SGDLS, CDR2 YYNGEE. This CDR3 region has 16 residues. V shed 3 bases, J shed 8 bases, and the junction held 9 bases outside the gene matches. The CDR3 region has the DNA TGTGCCAGCAGCGCCCCGTCTAGCGGGGGGGCACATGAGCAGTTCTTC. This sequence encodes CASSAPSSGGAHEQFF.

This chain joins TRBV20-1 and TRBJ2-5, with TRBD1 matching 9 bases. The trim removed 5 bases at V and 2 bases at J, leaving 18 bases unmatched. CDR1 DFQATT and CDR2 SNEGSKA come from the germline V gene (reference sequence). The length of the CDR3 is 18 residues. CDR3 sequence: CSAVPGTGPSKLQETQYF. In DNA form, the CDR3 reads TGCAGTGCTGTTCCCGGGACAGGGCCTTCCAAACTTCAAGAGACCCAGTACTTC.

V is TRBV3-1 and J is TRBJ2-3; D is unresolved. Between the trimmed V and J ends, which lost 2 bases and 4 bases, there was a span of 10 bases. The CDR3 loop spans 14 amino acids. Germline values: CDR1 LGHDT, CDR2 YNNKEL (reference sequence). The chain's CDR3 is CASSQNAVADTQYF. The CDR3 bases are TGTGCCAGCAGCCAAAACGCGGTTGCAGATACGCAGTATTTT.

A note on this clonotype: With a much larger clone just one base away, this may be a read error. The rearrangement uses TRBV4-1 and TRBJ1-2; D remains ambiguous. Trimming took off 0 bases at V and 8 bases at J, with 16 bases between the two ends. In germline, CDR1 is MGHRA, CDR2 YSYEKL. The CDR3 consists of 15 residues. DNA for the CDR3: TGCGCCAGCAGCCAAGAGACGACGACGGGAGGAGGCTACACCTTC. Translating gives CASSQETTTGGGYTF.

This clonotype was observed once. The chain links TRBV7-9 to TRBJ1-6, with D possibly being TRBD1 (6 bases). Germline CDR1 reads SEHNR; CDR2 reads FQNEAQ (reference sequence). Deletions cut 2 bases from V and 5 bases from J, with 19 bases between. The length of the CDR3 is 18 residues. The CDR3 DNA sequence: TGTGCCAGCAGCTTAAGACGCGGGGACGGGGGCGATAATTCACCCCTCCACTTT. Its translation is CASSLRRGDGGDNSPLHF.

Comments on this clonotype: One end of the junction is discordant with germline, which a read error may explain. This rearrangement joins TRBV25-1 to TRBJ1-5; D is undetermined. Germline CDR1 is MGHDK and CDR2 is SYGVNS. The CDR3 has 14 amino acids. This CDR3 is CAGSEWGGNQPQHF. The CDR3 DNA reads TGTGCCGGCAGTGAATGGGGAGGCAACCAGCCCCAGCATTTT. Looking up the rest from reference TRBV25-1 and TRBJ1-5 gives the full variable domain: EADIYQTPRYLVIGTGKKITLECSQTMGHDKMYWYQQDPGMELHLIHYSYGVNSTEKGDLSSESTVSRIRTEHFPLTLESARPSHTSQYLCAGSEWGGNQPQHFGDGTRLSIL.